This is a list of T cell receptor beta chains from one sample in a study of cytomegalovirus exposure and HLA in healthy donors. Assay used: immunoSEQ multiplex PCR; TCRdb lists only in-frame clones, some missing. This table holds 150,000 to 200,000 clones, 87% found once. Specimen: PBMCs. These receptors all stem from a woman between 25 and 40 years old in good health and CMV-seronegative. CDR3s include the opening cysteine and the closing phenylalanine or tryptophan. D genes are given only for firm matches. The size field is filled for only some rows; it gives once, few, many or a size class.

>TRBV10-3|NA|TRBD1|TRBJ1-1
CAISELGTGSIEAFF
TGTGCCATCAGTGAGCTCGGGACAGGGAGTATTGAAGCTTTCTTT
>TRBV21-1|NA|NA|TRBJ1-4
CASSKGHGEKLFF
TGTGCCAGCAGCAAGGGGCACGGTGAAAAACTGTTTTTT
>TRBV14|NA|NA|TRBJ2-2
CASSQVPAANTGELFF
TGTGCCAGCAGCCAAGTCCCAGCGGCGAACACCGGGGAGCTGTTTTTT
>TRBV27|once|TRBD1|TRBJ2-7
CASRDRDRVNEQYF
TGTGCCAGCAGGGACCGGGACAGGGTCAACGAGCAGTACTTC
>TRBV9|NA|NA|TRBJ1-2
CASSVGALSGYTF
TGTGCCAGCAGCGTAGGAGCGCTTAGTGGCTACACCTTC
>TRBV18|few|NA|TRBJ1-5
CASSPGLSQPQHF
TGTGCCAGCTCACCAGGGCTAAGTCAGCCCCAGCATTTT
>TRBV19|few|TRBD2|TRBJ2-3
CASSIITLGPANGSGRTDTQYF
TGTGCCAGTAGTATAATAACCCTCGGACCAGCTAACGGTAGCGGGAGGACAGATACGCAGTATTTT
>TRBV5-1|NA|NA|TRBJ1-1
CASGSGGLLNTEAFF
TGCGCCAGCGGTTCTGGGGGACTGCTGAACACTGAAGCTTTCTTT
>TRBV6-5|few|TRBD1|TRBJ2-7
CASSFGTGDYEQYF
TGTGCCAGCAGCTTCGGGACAGGGGACTACGAGCAGTACTTC
>TRBV5-1|few|TRBD1|TRBJ2-3
CASSSTGTGYSDTQYF
TGCGCCAGCAGCAGTACCGGGACAGGGTATTCAGATACGCAGTATTTT
>TRBV6-1|NA|NA|TRBJ2-5
CASSETAGISGEQYF
TGTGCCAGCAGTGAAACAGCTGGCATCTCTGGGGAGCAGTACTTC
>TRBV6-6|once|NA|TRBJ1-6
CASSHSGYNSPLHF
TGTGCCAGCAGTCATTCCGGCTATAATTCACCCCTCCACTTT
>TRBV19|NA|NA|TRBJ1-4
CASSETRDKLEKLFF
TGTGCCAGTAGTGAAACCCGGGACAAACTTGAAAAACTGTTTTTT
>TRBV28|NA|TRBD1|TRBJ1-4
CASSSLTGGTNEKLFF
TGTGCCAGCAGTTCCCTCACAGGGGGCACTAATGAAAAACTGTTTTTT
>TRBV19|few|NA|TRBJ2-6
CASSMLAGASSGANVLTF
TGTGCCAGTAGTATGTTAGCAGGGGCAAGTTCGGGGGCCAACGTCCTGACTTTC
>TRBV18|NA|TRBD1|TRBJ2-7
CASSSKSRGPTYEQYF
TGTGCCAGCTCAAGTAAGAGTAGGGGGCCCACCTACGAGCAGTACTTC
>TRBV28|NA|TRBD1|TRBJ1-4
CASSTGGVEKLFF
TGTGCCAGCAGTACAGGGGGCGTTGAAAAACTGTTTTTT
>TRBV2|once|TRBD2|TRBJ2-3
CASSGTSGSREDTQYF
TGTGCCAGCAGTGGGACTAGCGGGAGCAGGGAAGATACGCAGTATTTT
>TRBV12-5|NA|TRBD1|TRBJ2-2
CASGFIGGKTGELFF
TGTGCTAGTGGTTTTATAGGGGGCAAGACCGGGGAGCTGTTTTTT
>TRBV2|NA|NA|TRBJ1-6
CASSAQDSPLHF
TGTGCCAGCAGTGCACAAGATTCACCCCTCCACTTT
>TRBV2|NA|NA|TRBJ1-5
CASMIGGVQPQHF
TGTGCCAGCATGATAGGGGGGGTTCAGCCCCAGCATTTT
>TRBV6-1|few|NA|TRBJ2-7
CASSEQGWGYEQYF
TGTGCCAGCAGTGAACAGGGTTGGGGCTACGAGCAGTACTTC
>TRBV7-9|NA|NA|TRBJ2-6
CASSLARGLRANVLTF
TGTGCCAGCAGCTTAGCGCGCGGACTTCGAGCCAACGTCCTGACTTTC
>TRBV28|NA|NA|TRBJ2-7
CASREGGLRGQYF
TGTGCCAGCAGGGAAGGGGGACTACGAGGGCAGTACTTC
>TRBV7-6|NA|TRBD1|TRBJ2-1
CASSLTGQGSYNEQFF
TGTGCCAGCAGCTTAACGGGACAGGGTTCCTACAATGAGCAGTTCTTC
>TRBV10-2|NA|NA|TRBJ2-3
CASMGGSTDTQYF
TGCGCCAGCATGGGGGGTAGCACAGATACGCAGTATTTT
>TRBV2|NA|NA|TRBJ2-5
CASSGRAGPGETQYF
TGTGCCAGCAGTGGAAGGGCGGGGCCAGGGGAGACCCAGTACTTC
>TRBV29-1|NA|TRBD1|TRBJ2-6
CSGGDRAGANVLTF
TGCAGCGGGGGGGACAGGGCGGGGGCCAACGTCCTGACTTTC
>TRBV29-1|NA|TRBD1|TRBJ1-2
CSVPGPGQGVYGYTF
TGCAGCGTTCCAGGCCCGGGACAGGGAGTCTATGGCTACACCTTC
>TRBV18|NA|NA|TRBJ1-1
CASSSQGGNTEAFF
TGTGCCAGCTCATCACAGGGAGGGAACACTGAAGCTTTCTTT
>TRBV5-8|once|NA|TRBJ2-7
CASSLLVGGTYEQYF
TGTGCCAGCAGCTTGTTAGTGGGGGGAACCTACGAGCAGTACTTC
>TRBV6-5|NA|TRBD1|TRBJ1-2
CASRRDSNYGYTF
TGTGCCAGCAGACGGGACAGCAACTATGGCTACACCTTC
>TRBV27|NA|NA|TRBJ1-4
CASSGQNNEKLFF
TGTGCCAGCAGTGGGCAGAATAATGAAAAACTGTTTTTT
>TRBV29-1|NA|TRBD2|TRBJ2-7
CSPHKLAGGPSYEQYF
TGCAGCCCCCACAAGCTAGCGGGAGGGCCGTCCTACGAGCAGTACTTC
>TRBV10-2|NA|TRBD1|TRBJ1-6
CASAKPGQGAYNSPLHF
TGCGCCAGCGCCAAACCCGGACAGGGGGCTTATAATTCACCCCTCCACTTT
>TRBV27|once|TRBD1|TRBJ1-2
CASSIQGYSGYTF
TGTGCCAGCAGTATACAGGGGTATAGTGGCTACACCTTC
>TRBV7-8|NA|TRBD2|TRBJ2-7
CASSLNGLADSYEQYF
TGTGCCAGCAGCTTAAACGGACTAGCGGATAGCTACGAGCAGTACTTC
>TRBV5-1|NA|NA|TRBJ1-2
CASRSKGTGTNYGYTF
TGCGCCAGCAGATCAAAGGGAACAGGGACTAACTATGGCTACACCTTC
>TRBV10-2|NA|NA|TRBJ2-5
CASSVGAGEETQYF
TGCGCCAGCAGTGTGGGGGCAGGAGAAGAGACCCAGTACTTC
>TRBV30|NA|NA|TRBJ2-7
CAWSSVTYEQYF
TGTGCCTGGAGTTCGGTAACCTACGAGCAGTACTTC
>TRBV5-6|once|TRBD2|TRBJ2-3
CASSLRTGGVDTQYF
TGTGCCAGCAGCCTCCGGACGGGGGGAGTAGATACGCAGTATTTT